These 27 T cell receptor beta chains came from one sample sequenced in a study of T cell clusters in autoimmune cytopenias. About 37,500 genome equivalents of blood DNA were amplified for TRB. Multiplex touch-down PCR amplified TRB using TRB-A and TRB-B pools in one tube. After re-calling the multiplex PCR reads, TCRdb lists one entry per CDR3 protein, DNA absent. Its clone listing holds some 8,000 distinct CDR3 sequences. Input material: peripheral blood. These receptors all stem from a human donor with an autoimmune cytopenia or autoimmune hepatitis (not recorded which).

This sequence joins TRBV18 and TRBJ1-1; TCRdb calls TRBD1, which cannot be checked without DNA. The germline V gene encodes CDR1 KGHSH and CDR2 LQKENI. This CDR3 spans 14 amino acids. CDR3 protein: CASSRDTEYTEAFF.

The chain uses TRBV7-9 and TRBJ1-2; TCRdb names TRBD1, which stays unverified in the absence of DNA. The CDR3 covers 15 residues. Germline CDR1 and CDR2: SEHNR and FQNEAQ (reference sequence). CDR3: CASISRGVGVNGYTF. Variable domain in full (rest from reference TRBV7-9 and TRBJ1-2): DTGVSQNPRHKITKRGQNVTFRCDPISEHNRLYWYRQTLGQGPEFLTYFQNEAQLEKSRLLSDRFSAERPKGSFSTLEIQRTEQGDSAMYLCASISRGVGVNGYTFGSGTRLTVV.

The chain employs TRBV12-3 or TRBV12-4 and TRBJ1-2; the D call of TRBD1 rests on TCRdb alone, since no DNA is present to check it. The CDR3 covers 16 residues. CDR3 sequence reads: CASSLLRGALDYGYTF.

This clonotype ranks as medium-sized in terms of frequency. The chain is built from TRBV27 and TRBJ2-7; the D call of TRBD1 rests on TCRdb alone, since no DNA is present to check it. Germline V gene data show CDR1 as MNHEY and CDR2 as SMNVEV (reference sequence). The CDR3 has 15 amino acids. This chain's CDR3 is CASRRGQGMTYEQYF.

The chain combines TRBV4-2 with TRBJ2-2; TCRdb selects TRBD2, and the lack of DNA leaves this call unchecked. Germline-derived CDR1 and CDR2 are LGHNA and YNFKEQ. This CDR3 is built from 18 residues. This CDR3 reads CASSQGLAGGPSTGELFF.

The V gene is TRBV5-5, the J gene TRBJ1-3. Looked up from germline, CDR1 is SGHKS and CDR2 is YYEKEE (reference sequence). CDR3 length equals 15 residues. CDR3 residues: CASSPPLSSGKTIYF.

This clonotype counts as medium-sized by frequency. The chain couples TRBV6-5 to TRBJ2-7; the TCRdb call, TRBD1, lacks DNA for checking. This CDR3 is built from 12 residues. Germline assignment: CDR1 MNHEY and CDR2 SVGAGI. CDR3 in amino acids: CASRGGDRGWYF.

Considering frequency, this clonotype is medium-sized. The chain carries TRBV20-1 and TRBJ1-3. This CDR3 has 13 amino acids. CDR1 is DFQATT, CDR2 SNEGSKA, per germline (reference sequence). The CDR3 spells CSAGQSSGNTIYF.

The chain is built from TRBV6-6 and TRBJ2-1; TCRdb selects TRBD2, and the lack of DNA leaves this call unchecked. The CDR3 totals 15 residues. The germline V gene encodes CDR1 MNHNY and CDR2 SVGAGI (reference sequence). CDR3 amino acids: CASRSSGGSYNERFF.

This chain uses TRBV5-4 with TRBJ1-3. Germline V gives CDR1 SGHNT, CDR2 YYREEE (reference sequence). The CDR3 is made up of 14 amino acids. The CDR3 protein is CASSLDMVGNTIYF.

Considering frequency, this clonotype is medium-sized. The V gene is TRBV30, the J gene TRBJ2-2. CDR1 GTSNPN and CDR2 SVGIG come from the germline V gene (reference sequence). This CDR3 comprises 13 residues. The CDR3 here is CAWSGEFTGELFF.

This clonotype is labeled medium-sized based on frequency. The chain joins TRBV7-9 to TRBJ2-1; TCRdb proposes TRBD1, but this gene call is untestable without DNA. The CDR3 runs 15 residues. Germline V CDR1 and CDR2: SEHNR, FQNEAQ (reference sequence). The chain's CDR3 is CASSLDGATYNEQFF.

CDR3 loop: CASKPGLAETGELFF. The rearrangement uses TRBV11-2 and TRBJ2-2; there is no DNA to check the TCRdb D call of TRBD2. CDR3 length: 15 residues. Per the germline V gene, CDR1 is SGHAT and CDR2 is FQNNGV.

The rearrangement links TRBV2 to TRBJ1-2. The CDR3 loop spans 13 amino acids. CDR1 is SNHLY, CDR2 FYNNEI, per germline. The CDR3 sequence: CASSDGQPYGYTF.

The chain is built from TRBV5-1 and TRBJ1-1; checking the TCRdb D call of TRBD1 is not possible without DNA. Germline V gene sequence: CDR1 SGHRS, CDR2 YFSETQ. This CDR3 has 16 residues. The CDR3 loop reads CASRPGQGEAYTEAFF.

By frequency, this clonotype is medium-sized. The chain carries TRBV15 and TRBJ1-5. Per germline, CDR1 LNHNV and CDR2 YYDKDF (reference sequence). This CDR3 has 15 residues. CDR3 residues: CATSRDIAGNQPQHF. Combining the CDR3 with reference TRBV15 and TRBJ1-5 gives the whole variable domain DAMVIQNPRYQVTQFGKPVTLSCSQTLNHNVMYWYQQKSSQAPKLLFHYYDKDFNNEADTPDNFQSRRPNTSFCFLDIRSPGLGDTAMYLCATSRDIAGNQPQHFGDGTRLSIL.

J is TRBJ2-1 and V is TRBV12-5. The CDR3 is made up of 12 amino acids. CDR1 and CDR2 from the germline V gene are LGHNT and FRNRAP. CDR3 sequence: CASGLGPHQQFF.

This clonotype ranks as medium-sized in terms of frequency. The chain is built from TRBV15 and TRBJ2-2; without DNA, the TCRdb call of TRBD1 cannot be checked. The CDR3 totals 15 residues. Germline V CDR1 and CDR2: LNHNV, YYDKDF (reference sequence). CDR3 region: CATSRPPSITGELFF.

The chain joins TRBV14 to TRBJ2-7; the D call from TCRdb, TRBD2, cannot be confirmed without DNA. The CDR3 loop spans 15 amino acids. Germline loops: CDR1 SGHDN, CDR2 FVKESK. The CDR3 loop reads CASSLGGQRSYEQYF.

The chain couples TRBV5-1 to TRBJ1-3. Looked up from germline, CDR1 is SGHRS and CDR2 is YFSETQ. This CDR3 comprises 15 residues. The CDR3 sequence: CASSLVTGSGNTIYF.

The chain is built from TRBV5-6 and TRBJ1-1. The CDR3 sequence is 13 residues long. CDR1 is SGHDT, CDR2 YYEEEE, per germline. CDR3 residues: CASRGIMNTEAFF.

The chain links TRBV7-2 to TRBJ1-1. CDR3 length: 15 amino acids. CDR1 SGHTA and CDR2 FQGNSA come from the germline V gene. The CDR3: CASSLAPGGNTEAFF.

This clonotype is called medium-sized based on its frequency. The CDR3 protein is CASSLRGTVLSNYGYTF. The rearrangement links TRBV27 to TRBJ1-2; TCRdb's D call, TRBD1, is unchecked because there is no DNA. CDR3 size: 17 residues. The germline V gene encodes CDR1 MNHEY and CDR2 SMNVEV (reference sequence).

By frequency, this clonotype registers medium-sized. This chain links TRBV6-5 with TRBJ2-7. In germline, CDR1 is MNHEY, CDR2 SVGAGI. The CDR3 consists of 11 residues. The CDR3 is CASSYLREQYF.

The gene calls are TRBV6-4 and TRBJ1-2; TCRdb names TRBD1, which stays unverified in the absence of DNA. The CDR3 has 17 amino acids. Germline loops: CDR1 MRHNA, CDR2 SNTAGT. The CDR3 reads CASRPLGQGVSNYGYTF.

This clonotype is called medium-sized (0.01 to 0.1%) based on its frequency. J is TRBJ2-1 and V is TRBV29-1; TCRdb's D gene call, TRBD2, goes unchecked for lack of DNA. Per the germline V gene, CDR1 is SQVTM and CDR2 is ANQGSEA. The CDR3 length is 17 residues. CDR3 amino acids: CSVGRGLAGNSYNEQFF.

J is TRBJ1-3 and V is TRBV7-3. Germline V gene sequence: CDR1 SGHTA, CDR2 FQGTGA. This CDR3 contains 14 residues. This chain's CDR3 is CASSLTGFGNTIYF.